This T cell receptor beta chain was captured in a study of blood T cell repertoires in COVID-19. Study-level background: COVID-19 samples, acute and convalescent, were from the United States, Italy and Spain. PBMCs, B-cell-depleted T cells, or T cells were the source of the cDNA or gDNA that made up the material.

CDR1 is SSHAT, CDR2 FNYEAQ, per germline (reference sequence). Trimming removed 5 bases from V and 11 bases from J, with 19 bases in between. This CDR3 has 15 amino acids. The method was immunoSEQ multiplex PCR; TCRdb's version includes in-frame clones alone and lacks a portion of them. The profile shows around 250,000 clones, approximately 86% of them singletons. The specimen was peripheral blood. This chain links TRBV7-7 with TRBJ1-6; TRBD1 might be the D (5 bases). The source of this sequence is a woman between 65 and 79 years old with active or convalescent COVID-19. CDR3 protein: CASSPRVRAKAPLHF. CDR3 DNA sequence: TGTGCCAGCAGCCCCAGGGTCAGGGCAAAGGCACCCCTCCACTTT. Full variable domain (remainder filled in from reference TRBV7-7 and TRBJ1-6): GAGVSQSPRYKVTKRGQDVTLRCDPISSHATLYWYQQALGQGPEFLTYFNYEAQPDKSGLPSDRFSAERPEGSISTLTIQRTEQRDSAMYRCASSPRVRAKAPLHFGNGTRLTVT.